The clone carrying this T cell receptor beta chain was observed once. V lost 3 bases to trimming and J lost 4 bases, with 13 bases between them. Germline V lookup: CDR1 SGHVS, CDR2 FQNEAQ. CDR3 size: 14 residues. This sample is part of a study of OX40 agonist ivuxolimab in advanced cancers. Profiling relied on immunoSEQ multiplex PCR, and the TCRdb table lists in-frame clones only, not all of them. Of some 100,000 clones listed, 85% to 95% are singletons. This clonotype originated in an adult with an advanced solid tumor such as melanoma, head and neck, liver or kidney cancer. The J gene is TRBJ2-7, the V gene TRBV7-8; the D gene is possibly TRBD1 (5 bases). This specimen was CD4+ or CD8+ T cells sorted from blood, taken in a trial of the OX40 agonist ivuxolimab. The CDR3 bases are TGTGCCAGCAGCTTCAGCCAGGGTTATTACGAGCAGTACTTC. Its translation is CASSFSQGYYEQYF.